This passage covers 28 T cell receptor beta chains from one sample sequenced in a study of human T cells and chemical hapten exposure. TCRdb re-called the RACE reads through MiXCR, storing one row per CDR3 protein. The repertoire holds around 250,000 distinct CDR3 sequences, with about 9.4% as singletons. The time point is: pre-sensitization, week 0. Treatment noted: therapeutic diphenylcyclopropenone sensitization with weekly scalp DPC. The source was whole blood, collected in connection with sensitization to the hapten diphenylcyclopropenone (DPC). All receptors derive from a woman between 35 and 50 years old with alopecia areata. Some clones in this sample may be carry-over from other donors' samples.

V gene TRBV28 combines with J gene TRBJ2-1; D unclear. V lost 7 bases and J 7 bases, leaving 11 bases between the germline ends. This CDR3 spans 12 amino acids. The V gene's germline CDR1 is MDHEN and CDR2 SYDVKM. The CDR3 is CASTRLLNEQFF. The CDR3 DNA is TGTGCCAGCACCCGATTATTGAATGAGCAGTTCTTC.

In this sample, this clonotype turned up a few times. The CDR3 nucleotides are TGTGCTAGTGGTTTGGGTATCAGCACAGATACGCAGTATTTT. Protein product: CASGLGISTDTQYF. This sequence joins TRBV12-5 and TRBJ2-3; no reliable D call. CDR3 length: 14 residues. Germline values: CDR1 LGHNT, CDR2 FRNRAP. Trimming took 1 base from V and 0 from J, leaving 5 bases between them. The whole variable domain, filled in from reference TRBV12-5 and TRBJ2-3, reads DARVTQTPRHKVTEMGQEVTMRCQPILGHNTVFWYRQTMMQGLELLAYFRNRAPLDDSGMPKDRFSAEMPDATLATLKIQPSEPRDSAVYFCASGLGISTDTQYFGPGTRLTVL.

The table lists this clonotype with a few counts. The chain combines TRBV5-1 with TRBJ2-3, with 9 bases identical to TRBD1. V shed 4 bases, J shed 3 bases, and the junction held 6 bases outside the gene matches. Looked up from germline, CDR1 is SGHRS and CDR2 is YFSETQ. The length of the CDR3 is 15 residues. Written as DNA, the CDR3 is TGCGCCAGCAGCCTAACCGGGACAGGGACAGATACGCAGTATTTT. Amino acid sequence: CASSLTGTGTDTQYF.

This clonotype was seen more than once but under ten times. The rearrangement uses TRBV6-6 and TRBJ1-4; no clear D. The CDR3 length is 11 residues. The germline V gene has CDR1 MNHNY and CDR2 SVGAGI (reference sequence). The V end lost 5 bases, the J end lost 7 bases, and 5 bases lay between the germline ends. The CDR3 sequence: CASSEIEKLFF. CDR3 DNA sequence: TGTGCCAGCAGTGAGATTGAAAAACTGTTTTTT.

This clonotype was seen a few times. The chain links TRBV18 to TRBJ1-1; D is possibly TRBD1 (5 bases). Trimming removed 2 bases at V and 6 bases at J, with 13 bases between. Germline CDR1 reads KGHSH; CDR2 reads LQKENI. The length of the CDR3 is 14 residues. The CDR3 DNA reads as TGTGCCAGCTCACCATTTGTGGGGGAAGCTGAAGCTTTCTTT. As protein: CASSPFVGEAEAFF.

Worth noting for this clonotype: At one of its ends the junction is not consistent with the germline gene, which may arise from a read error. The chain links TRBV13 to TRBJ1-2; tentative D call: TRBD1 (5 bases). The germline CDR1 and CDR2 sequences are PRHDT and FYEKMQ (reference sequence). This CDR3 is 13 amino acids long. For the CDR3, the DNA is TGTGCCAGCAGCTTAGAGGGGCTCGATGGCCACACCTTC. Translating gives CASSLEGLDGHTF.

This clonotype was detected a few times. The chain is built from TRBV9 and TRBJ2-7, with D possibly being TRBD2 (6 bases). V lost 4 bases to trimming and J lost 0 bases, with 17 bases between them. The CDR3 has 16 residues. Germline V gene data show CDR1 as SGDLS and CDR2 as YYNGEE. The CDR3 sequence: CASSCPRQRASYEQYF. CDR3 sequence (DNA): TGTGCCAGCAGCTGCCCCCGACAGCGGGCCTCCTACGAGCAGTACTTC.

This clonotype was seen a handful of times. The gene calls are TRBV15 and TRBJ2-3; the D gene is possibly TRBD2 (6 bases). CDR1 LNHNV and CDR2 YYDKDF come from the germline V gene (reference sequence). The CDR3 has 16 residues. V was trimmed by 0 bases and J by 3 bases, leaving 13 bases between them. The CDR3 DNA reads as TGTGCCACCAGCAGAGATGGGGGGAGAACGACAGATACGCAGTATTTT. Encoded protein: CATSRDGGRTTDTQYF.

This chain joins TRBV29-1 and TRBJ2-1; 8 bases are a match to TRBD1. Germline CDR1 and CDR2: SQVTM and ANQGSEA. The CDR3 sequence is 15 residues long. Trimming at V came to 8 bases and at J to 6 bases, leaving 15 bases not matched to a gene. CDR3: CSHSARDRRINEQFF. In DNA form, the CDR3 reads TGCAGCCATTCAGCCCGGGACAGGCGAATCAATGAGCAGTTCTTC.

This chain uses TRBV4-1 with TRBJ2-1; D possibly corresponds to TRBD2 (5 bases). The V gene's germline CDR1 is MGHRA and CDR2 YSYEKL. Trimming stripped 0 bases from V and 9 bases from J, with 9 bases between. The CDR3 loop spans 13 amino acids. Written as DNA, the CDR3 is TGCGCCAGCAGCCAAGATCGGGGTATTGAGCAGTTCTTC. Amino acid sequence: CASSQDRGIEQFF.

This clonotype has a count of ten or more. The DNA for the CDR3 is TGTGCCAGCAGCCTGACTAGCGGGGAGGGCGAGCAGTACTTC. As protein: CASSLTSGEGEQYF. The chain combines TRBV3-1 with TRBJ2-7, with 11 positions matching TRBD2. The junction had 5 bases not matched to a gene; V was cut back by 4 bases and J by 6 bases. Germline V gives CDR1 LGHDT, CDR2 YNNKEL (reference sequence). This CDR3 is built from 14 residues.

In its sample, this clonotype was seen a few times. V gene TRBV12-3 or TRBV12-4 combines with J gene TRBJ2-5; the D is unclear. Trimming removed 7 bases from V and 7 bases from J, with 13 bases in between. There are 12 residues in the CDR3. CDR3 amino acids: CASTAAFGTQYF. The CDR3, as DNA: TGTGCCAGCACCGCGGCCTTTGGGACCCAGTACTTC.

This clonotype was seen only a few times. The V call is TRBV14, the J call TRBJ2-1; no firm D call. CDR3 length: 12 residues. Trimming shortened V by 1 base and J by 7 bases, and 5 bases separated the two germline ends. Germline V gives CDR1 SGHDN, CDR2 FVKESK. CDR3 region: CASSQGRNEQFF. The CDR3 DNA follows: TGTGCCAGCAGCCAAGGGCGGAATGAGCAGTTCTTC.

The chain recombines TRBV5-1 with TRBJ1-2; D is unresolved. V was shortened by 4 bases and J by 2 bases, with 24 bases between the two germline ends. Germline V gene lookup returns CDR1 SGHRS and CDR2 YFSETQ. The CDR3 is 18 residues long. The CDR3 region is CASSGKHDGPDGNYGYTF. The CDR3 nucleotides are TGCGCCAGCAGCGGCAAACATGATGGGCCCGACGGAAACTATGGCTACACCTTC.

This rearrangement joins TRBV20-1 to TRBJ2-1; 11 nucleotides agree with TRBD2. Germline V gives CDR1 DFQATT, CDR2 SNEGSKA (reference sequence). CDR3 length equals 18 residues. J gave up 9 bases and V 5 bases, and 21 bases lay outside the gene matches. CDR3 region: CSAPKFRTSGSTWGEQFF. The CDR3 DNA reads TGCAGTGCTCCCAAGTTTCGGACTAGCGGGTCCACATGGGGTGAGCAGTTCTTC.

This clonotype was picked up a small number of times. This sequence joins TRBV7-9 and TRBJ1-6, with no clear D. V lost 2 bases and J lost 7, with 12 bases in between. The CDR3 covers 15 residues. Germline V gene data show CDR1 as SEHNR and CDR2 as FQNEAQ (reference sequence). The CDR3 loop reads CASSLLDGFNSPLHF. CDR3 nucleotide sequence: TGTGCCAGCAGCTTATTGGACGGATTCAATTCACCCCTCCACTTT. Full variable domain (rest looked up from reference TRBV7-9 and TRBJ1-6): DTGVSQNPRHKITKRGQNVTFRCDPISEHNRLYWYRQTLGQGPEFLTYFQNEAQLEKSRLLSDRFSAERPKGSFSTLEIQRTEQGDSAMYLCASSLLDGFNSPLHFGNGTRLTVT.

The rearrangement uses TRBV6-2 or TRBV6-3 and TRBJ1-1, with TRBD1 as a possible D gene (5 bases). V was cut by 0 bases and J by 1 base, with 12 bases left in between. CDR1 is MNHEY and CDR2 is SVGEGT in the germline V gene. The CDR3 has 16 residues. Here the CDR3 DNA reads TGTGCCAGCAGTTACTCGGCAGGGTTGGGGAACACTGAAGCTTTCTTT. Encoded protein: CASSYSAGLGNTEAFF.

The chain is built from TRBV3-1 and TRBJ2-5; D tentatively reads TRBD1 or TRBD2 (5 bases each). The CDR3 length is 15 residues. CDR1 is LGHDT, CDR2 YNNKEL, per germline (reference sequence). The V gene lost 4 bases and the J gene lost 2 bases, with 14 bases spanning the gap. The CDR3 sequence: CASSRSGRLQETQYF. The CDR3, as DNA: TGTGCCAGCAGCCGATCGGGACGACTTCAAGAGACCCAGTACTTC.

The chain recombines TRBV4-3 with TRBJ2-7; D is perhaps TRBD2 (7 bases). Germline V CDR1 and CDR2: LGHNA, YSLEER. The CDR3 consists of 16 residues. V dropped 4 bases and J dropped 12 bases, with 28 bases sitting between them. CDR3 protein: CASSPGRRKGGSDAYF. CDR3 coding DNA: TGCGCCAGCAGCCCCGGGAGGAGGAAAGGGGGATCTGACGCGTACTTC.

The chain combines TRBV4-2 with TRBJ1-1; tentative D call: TRBD1 (5 bases). Germline CDR1 and CDR2: LGHNA and YNFKEQ. V was cut by 8 bases and J by 5 bases, with 18 bases left in between. The CDR3 totals 14 residues. CDR3 loop: CASLPSGQGTEAFF. Here the CDR3 DNA reads TGTGCCAGCTTACCATCGGGGCAGGGAACTGAAGCTTTCTTT.

This clonotype has a count of ten or more. This chain's CDR3 is CASSLAPAEPFF. CDR3 nucleotides: TGTGCCAGCAGCTTAGCGCCAGCGGAGCCATTCTTC. The chain is built from TRBV7-9 and TRBJ2-1; the D gene is possibly TRBD2 (5 bases). The CDR3 is 12 residues long. Looked up from germline, CDR1 is SEHNR and CDR2 is FQNEAQ (reference sequence). The V gene lost 0 bases and the J gene lost 16 bases, with 13 bases spanning the gap.

The V and J genes are TRBV7-8 and TRBJ2-2, with 7 bases aligning to TRBD2. This CDR3 has 16 amino acids. V was clipped by 2 bases and J by 6 bases; unmatched bases: 9. Germline assignment: CDR1 SGHVS and CDR2 FQNEAQ. CDR3 sequence: CASSLFSQGGPGELFF. Written as DNA, the CDR3 is TGTGCCAGCAGCTTATTTTCCCAGGGAGGGCCCGGGGAGCTGTTTTTT.

The rearrangement joins TRBV12-3 or TRBV12-4 to TRBJ1-4; maybe TRBD1 (5 bases). V was pared by 6 bases and J by 6 bases, with 14 bases between. There are 14 residues in the CDR3. This CDR3 reads CASRATGSYEKLFF. Written as DNA, the CDR3 is TGTGCCAGCAGAGCAACAGGATCATATGAAAAACTGTTTTTT.

This clonotype has ten or more counts. The V call is TRBV6-5, the J call TRBJ1-4, with a tentative D call TRBD1 (5 bases). CDR1 MNHEY and CDR2 SVGAGI come from the germline V gene. The V end was cut by 0 bases, the J end by 11 bases, with 19 bases between. There are 16 residues in the CDR3. The CDR3 coding sequence is TGTGCCAGCAGTTACTCGGGACCGGGAGTAACTGGGAAACTGTTTTTT. It encodes CASSYSGPGVTGKLFF.

The V gene is TRBV27, the J gene TRBJ1-5; 8 positions agree with TRBD1. Trimming at V came to 3 bases and at J to 7 bases, leaving 8 bases not matched to a gene. Germline V gives CDR1 MNHEY, CDR2 SMNVEV (reference sequence). This CDR3 contains 15 residues. The CDR3: CASSFPLQGGQPQHF. CDR3 coding DNA: TGTGCCAGCAGTTTTCCCTTACAGGGGGGCCAGCCCCAGCATTTT.

The gene calls are TRBV9 and TRBJ2-5; TRBD2 might be the D (5 bases). Trimming removed 0 bases from V and 2 bases from J, with 8 bases in between. Germline CDR1 is SGDLS and CDR2 is YYNGEE. The CDR3 consists of 14 residues. The CDR3 nucleotides are TGTGCCAGCAGCGTAGGGACTGAGCAAGAGACCCAGTACTTC. Its translation: CASSVGTEQETQYF.

This clonotype was seen only a few times. The chain combines TRBV20-1 with TRBJ2-3; 14 bases are shared with TRBD2. CDR1 is DFQATT and CDR2 is SNEGSKA in the germline V gene (reference sequence). The CDR3 sequence is 17 residues long. The V and J ends lost 4 bases and 4 bases, in that order; junction bases with no gene match: 10. The CDR3 spells CSATFGTSGSNADTQYF. The CDR3 DNA reads TGCAGTGCTACTTTTGGGACTAGCGGGAGTAACGCAGATACGCAGTATTTT.

The rearrangement joins TRBV20-1 to TRBJ2-4; possible D gene TRBD1, 5 bases. CDR3 length equals 15 residues. The V end was cut by 3 bases, the J end by 4 bases, with 16 bases between. Germline V gene lookup returns CDR1 DFQATT and CDR2 SNEGSKA (reference sequence). CDR3 amino acids: CSASKGESRKNIQYF. The CDR3 region has the DNA TGCAGTGCTAGTAAAGGGGAATCGAGGAAAAACATTCAGTACTTC.